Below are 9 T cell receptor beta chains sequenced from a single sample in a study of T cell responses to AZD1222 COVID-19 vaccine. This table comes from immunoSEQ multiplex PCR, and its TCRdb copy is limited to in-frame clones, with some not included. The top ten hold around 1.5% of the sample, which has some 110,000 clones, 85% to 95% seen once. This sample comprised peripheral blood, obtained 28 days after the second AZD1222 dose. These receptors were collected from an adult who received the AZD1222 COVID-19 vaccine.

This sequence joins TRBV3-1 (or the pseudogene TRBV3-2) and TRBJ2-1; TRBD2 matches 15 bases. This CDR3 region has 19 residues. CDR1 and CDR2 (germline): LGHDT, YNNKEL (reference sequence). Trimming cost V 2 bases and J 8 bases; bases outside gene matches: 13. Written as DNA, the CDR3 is TGTGCCAGCAGCCAAACACCCTTGGGACTAGCGGGAGGTCTGGATGAGCAGTTCTTC. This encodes CASSQTPLGLAGGLDEQFF.

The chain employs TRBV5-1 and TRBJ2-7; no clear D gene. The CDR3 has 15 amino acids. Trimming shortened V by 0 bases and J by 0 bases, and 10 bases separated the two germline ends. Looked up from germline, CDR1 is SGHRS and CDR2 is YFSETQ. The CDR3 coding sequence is TGCGCCAGCAGCTTGGGTCAGATTAGCTCCTACGAGCAGTACTTC. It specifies CASSLGQISSYEQYF. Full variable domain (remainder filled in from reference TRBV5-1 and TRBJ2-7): KAGVTQTPRYLIKTRGQQVTLSCSPISGHRSVSWYQQTPGQGLQFLFEYFSETQRNKGNFPGRFSGRQFSNSRSEMNVSTLELGDSALYLCASSLGQISSYEQYFGPGTRLTVT.

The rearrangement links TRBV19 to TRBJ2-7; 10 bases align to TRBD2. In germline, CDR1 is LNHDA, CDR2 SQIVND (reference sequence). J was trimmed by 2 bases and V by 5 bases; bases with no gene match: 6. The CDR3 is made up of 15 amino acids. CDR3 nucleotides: TGTGCCAGTAGTCTAGCGGGAGTCCCCACCTACGAGCAGTACTTC. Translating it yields CASSLAGVPTYEQYF.

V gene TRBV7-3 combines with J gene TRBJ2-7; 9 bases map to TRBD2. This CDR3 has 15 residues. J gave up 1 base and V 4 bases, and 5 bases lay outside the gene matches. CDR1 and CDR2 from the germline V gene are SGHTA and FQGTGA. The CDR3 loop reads CASSSVAGVSYEQYF. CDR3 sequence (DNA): TGTGCCAGCAGCTCTGTAGCGGGAGTATCCTACGAGCAGTACTTC.

CDR3 in amino acids: CASSLGRYSNQPQHF. The CDR3 bases are TGTGCCAGCAGCTTAGGGCGCTATAGCAATCAGCCCCAGCATTTT. The chain has TRBV7-2 and TRBJ1-5; D is unresolved. Germline CDR1 SGHTA, CDR2 FQGNSA. Trimming cost V 1 base and J 0 bases, with 7 bases left between them. This CDR3 has 15 residues.

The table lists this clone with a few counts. The CDR3 nucleotides read TGTGCCAGCAGCTTGGAATGGTCGAACACTGAAGCTTTCTTT. Amino acid sequence: CASSLEWSNTEAFF. The V gene is TRBV5-5, the J gene TRBJ1-1; D is ambiguous. Per the germline V gene, CDR1 is SGHKS and CDR2 is YYEKEE (reference sequence). The V end was cut by 0 bases, the J end by 1 base, with 7 bases between. The CDR3 runs 14 residues. The full variable domain, completed using reference TRBV5-5 and TRBJ1-1, is DAGVTQSPTHLIKTRGQQVTLRCSPISGHKSVSWYQQVLGQGPQFIFQYYEKEERGRGNFPDRFSARQFPNYSSELNVNALLLGDSALYLCASSLEWSNTEAFFGQGTRLTVV.

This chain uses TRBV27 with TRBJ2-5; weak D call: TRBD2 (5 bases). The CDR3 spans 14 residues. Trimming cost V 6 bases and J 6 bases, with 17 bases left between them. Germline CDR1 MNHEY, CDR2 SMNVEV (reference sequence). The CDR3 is CASSLGQRVKTQYF. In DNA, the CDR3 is TGTGCCAGCAGCCTCGGGCAGAGGGTGAAGACCCAGTACTTC.

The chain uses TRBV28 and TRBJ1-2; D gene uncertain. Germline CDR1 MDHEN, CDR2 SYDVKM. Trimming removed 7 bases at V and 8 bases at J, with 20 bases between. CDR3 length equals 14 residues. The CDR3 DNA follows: TGTGCCAGCATTTTTTCGGGGAAAATGGGCGGCTACACCTTC. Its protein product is CASIFSGKMGGYTF.

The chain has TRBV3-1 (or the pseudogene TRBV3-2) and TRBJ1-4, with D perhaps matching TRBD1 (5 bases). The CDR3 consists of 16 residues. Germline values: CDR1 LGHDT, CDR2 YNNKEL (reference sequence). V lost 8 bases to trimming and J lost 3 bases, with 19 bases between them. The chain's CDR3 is CASLGGASGANEKLFF. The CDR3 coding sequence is TGTGCCAGCCTAGGAGGGGCGAGTGGTGCTAATGAAAAACTGTTTTTT.